This T cell receptor (beta chain) derives from a study of T cells after yellow fever vaccination. Study context: Low-cell-number fractions were prepared with SMART-Seq v4 Ultra Low Input.

TCRdb called the 5' RACE reads again in MiXCR, with one record for every CDR3 protein. Seen here are some 560,000 distinct CDR3 sequences, approximately 21% observed once, and the top ten hold roughly an eighth. This CDR3 is built from 12 residues. V was shortened by 8 bases and J by 6 bases, with 11 bases between the two germline ends. CDR1 and CDR2 from the germline V gene are LNHNV and YYDKDF (reference sequence). V and J are TRBV15 and TRBJ2-1; perhaps TRBD2 as D (5 bases). The input for sequencing was PBMCs, taken 15 days after the yellow fever booster vaccination. The receptor was derived from a man aged 30 to 45 who received the YFV17D yellow fever vaccine. The chain's CDR3 is CATGSGVNEQFF. The CDR3 DNA is TGTGCCACCGGATCCGGGGTCAATGAGCAGTTCTTC.